The sequence of this TCR beta chain was determined in a study of cytomegalovirus exposure and HLA in healthy donors. This cohort consisted of healthy bone marrow donors. Points on this clone: The antigen is not known.

The CDR3 spans 13 residues. Germline V CDR1 and CDR2: MGHDK, SYGVNS. The V and J ends lost 1 base and 4 bases respectively, with 5 bases between them. Study-wide results and caveats: Under 20,000 TCR beta sequences were associated with HLA alleles at 0.05 false discovery rate in a later analysis. TCR beta V- and J-gene trimming was later associated with a missense DCLRE1C variant.

Both 60 Vbeta primers and 13 Jbeta primers went into the PCR. The protocol was immunoSEQ multiplex PCR, while the TCRdb copy is restricted to in-frame clones and leaves out a portion. The sample lists over 150,000 clones; roughly two thirds were seen once. The J gene is TRBJ2-1, the V gene TRBV25-1; D possibly corresponds to TRBD2 (5 bases). The source of this sequence is a woman under 40 in good health and CMV-seronegative. The sequencing sample was made of PBMCs. The CDR3 nucleotides are TGTGCCAGCAGTGAATCGGGGTACAATGAGCAGTTCTTC. Encoded protein: CASSESGYNEQFF.